Listed below are T cell receptor beta chains from one sample, sequenced in a study of blood T cell repertoires in COVID-19. The assay was immunoSEQ multiplex PCR, and TCRdb's table has in-frame clones only and misses some. The sample consists of 300,000 to 500,000 clones, 88% of them appearing once. The sample comprised PBMCs or T cells enriched from blood (not recorded which). These receptor sequences come from a woman in her thirties with acute COVID-19. Each CDR3 is given with its conserved first and last residue. A D gene is named only where the DNA matches it firmly. Clone size is stated in some rows and not others, as once, few, many or a class when expanded.

J gene: TRBJ2-1
clone size: -
V gene: TRBV7-9
D gene: TRBD1
CDR3 protein: CASSGSKTGDLSNEQFF
CDR3 DNA: TGTGCCAGCAGCGGCTCGAAGACAGGGGACCTTTCCAATGAGCAGTTCTTC

J gene: TRBJ1-1
clone size: -
V gene: TRBV5-1
D gene: -
CDR3 protein: CASSIDRQKAEAFF
CDR3 DNA: TGCGCCAGCAGCATTGACAGGCAGAAGGCTGAAGCTTTCTTT

J gene: TRBJ2-1
clone size: -
V gene: TRBV18
D gene: -
CDR3 protein: CASSPETGLYNEQFF
CDR3 DNA: TGTGCCAGCTCACCAGAGACAGGACTTTACAATGAGCAGTTCTTC

J gene: TRBJ2-7
clone size: -
V gene: TRBV7-2
D gene: TRBD2
CDR3 protein: CASRPSGGNSYEQYF
CDR3 DNA: TGTGCCAGCAGACCCTCGGGGGGTAACTCCTACGAGCAGTACTTC

J gene: TRBJ1-6
clone size: -
V gene: TRBV11-2
D gene: -
CDR3 protein: CASSSGALRNSPLHF
CDR3 DNA: TGTGCCAGCAGCTCAGGGGCGCTCCGCAATTCACCCCTCCACTTT

J gene: TRBJ1-6
clone size: -
V gene: TRBV7-3
D gene: -
CDR3 protein: CASSQQGGSPLHF
CDR3 DNA: TGTGCCAGCAGCCAGCAGGGAGGTTCACCCCTCCACTTT

J gene: TRBJ1-2
clone size: -
V gene: TRBV9
D gene: -
CDR3 protein: CASSPTGGYGYTF
CDR3 DNA: TGTGCCAGCAGCCCGACCGGCGGCTATGGCTACACCTTC

J gene: TRBJ2-3
clone size: -
V gene: TRBV11-1
D gene: -
CDR3 protein: CASSPQTTLNTQYF
CDR3 DNA: TGTGCCAGCAGCCCCCAGACTACCCTGAATACGCAGTATTTT

J gene: TRBJ1-5
clone size: -
V gene: TRBV3-1/TRBV3-2
D gene: TRBD1
CDR3 protein: CASSLNRDRGPYSNQPQHF
CDR3 DNA: TGTGCCAGCAGCCTGAACCGGGACAGGGGGCCTTATAGCAATCAGCCCCAGCATTTT

J gene: TRBJ2-3
clone size: -
V gene: TRBV5-6
D gene: TRBD2
CDR3 protein: CASSFSGGFKLSTDTQYF
CDR3 DNA: TGTGCCAGCAGCTTTAGCGGGGGGTTTAAATTAAGCACAGATACGCAGTATTTT

J gene: TRBJ1-1
clone size: -
V gene: TRBV6-4
D gene: -
CDR3 protein: CASSDPTFRGWNTEAFF
CDR3 DNA: TGTGCCAGCAGTGACCCCACCTTCAGGGGCTGGAACACTGAAGCTTTCTTT

J gene: TRBJ1-3
clone size: -
V gene: TRBV11-3
D gene: -
CDR3 protein: CASSLSGDTGNTIYF
CDR3 DNA: TGTGCCAGCAGCTTAAGCGGAGATACTGGAAACACCATATATTTT

J gene: TRBJ2-5
clone size: -
V gene: TRBV6-1
D gene: TRBD2
CDR3 protein: CASSGLIVAGGRETQYF
CDR3 DNA: TGTGCCAGCAGTGGACTGATTGTAGCGGGGGGACGGGAGACCCAGTACTTC

J gene: TRBJ1-6
clone size: -
V gene: TRBV6-5
D gene: TRBD1
CDR3 protein: CASRGQGSSPLHF
CDR3 DNA: TGTGCCAGCAGGGGACAGGGTAGTTCACCCCTCCACTTT

J gene: TRBJ2-3
clone size: -
V gene: TRBV6-5
D gene: -
CDR3 protein: CASSYSSGDTDTQYF
CDR3 DNA: TGTGCCAGCAGTTACAGTAGCGGCGACACAGATACGCAGTATTTT

J gene: TRBJ1-1
clone size: once
V gene: TRBV14
D gene: TRBD1
CDR3 protein: CASSQVAPGEDRGAFF
CDR3 DNA: TGTGCCAGCAGCCAAGTAGCCCCGGGTGAAGACAGGGGAGCTTTCTTT

J gene: TRBJ1-5
clone size: -
V gene: TRBV24-1
D gene: TRBD1
CDR3 protein: CATSDNDRDQPQHF
CDR3 DNA: TGTGCCACCAGTGACAACGACAGGGATCAGCCCCAGCATTTT

J gene: TRBJ2-7
clone size: -
V gene: TRBV2
D gene: TRBD1
CDR3 protein: CASRGGQGVSYEQYF
CDR3 DNA: TGTGCCAGCAGGGGGGGACAGGGGGTCTCCTACGAGCAGTACTTC

J gene: TRBJ1-1
clone size: -
V gene: TRBV3-1/TRBV3-2
D gene: -
CDR3 protein: CASSQDPGAVNTEAFF
CDR3 DNA: TGTGCCAGCAGCCAAGACCCAGGGGCTGTGAACACTGAAGCTTTCTTT

J gene: TRBJ2-3
clone size: -
V gene: TRBV7-9
D gene: -
CDR3 protein: CASSLGGPGQYF
CDR3 DNA: TGTGCCAGCAGCTTAGGAGGGCCAGGGCAGTATTTT